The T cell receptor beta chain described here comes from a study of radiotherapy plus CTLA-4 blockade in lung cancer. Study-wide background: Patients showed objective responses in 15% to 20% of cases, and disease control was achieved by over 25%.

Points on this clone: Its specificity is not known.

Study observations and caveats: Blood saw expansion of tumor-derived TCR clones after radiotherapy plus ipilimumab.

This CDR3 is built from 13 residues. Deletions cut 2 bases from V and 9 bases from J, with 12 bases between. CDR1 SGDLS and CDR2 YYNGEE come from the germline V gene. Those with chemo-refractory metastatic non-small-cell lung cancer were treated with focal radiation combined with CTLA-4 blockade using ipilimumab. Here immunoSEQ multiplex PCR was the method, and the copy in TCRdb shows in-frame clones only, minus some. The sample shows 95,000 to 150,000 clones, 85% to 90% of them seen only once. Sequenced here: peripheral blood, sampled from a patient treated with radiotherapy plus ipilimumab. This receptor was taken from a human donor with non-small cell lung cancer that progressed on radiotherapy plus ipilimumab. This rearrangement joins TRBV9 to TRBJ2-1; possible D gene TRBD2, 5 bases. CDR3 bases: TGTGCCAGCAGCGTTCCCATAGCGAGTGAGCAGTTCTTC. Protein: CASSVPIASEQFF.